The entry below describes one TCR beta chain. Trimming at V came to 4 bases and at J to 8 bases, leaving 7 bases not matched to a gene. CDR1 SGHRS and CDR2 YFSETQ come from the germline V gene. The length of the CDR3 is 14 residues. The data were obtained in a study of blood T cell repertoires in COVID-19. Sequenced by immunoSEQ multiplex PCR; TCRdb stores in-frame clones only, minus some. The sample yields about 210,000 clones, more than 70% seen once. The sequence was collected from a human donor in a cohort sampled during active COVID-19. Sequenced sample: peripheral blood. V is TRBV5-1 and J is TRBJ1-4; 8 bases fit TRBD1. CDR3 nucleotide sequence: TGCGCCAGCAGCCCGGACAGGGCGGGAGAAAAACTGTTTTTT. Protein: CASSPDRAGEKLFF.